This entry describes one T cell receptor beta chain. Its antigen remains unidentified. The data are from a study of cytomegalovirus exposure and HLA in healthy donors. Study outcomes and limitations: Researchers reported from a later analysis that most CMV-associated TCR beta chains appeared HLA-restricted.

Germline assignment: CDR1 PRHDT and CDR2 FYEKMQ (reference sequence). Trimming cost V 5 bases and J 7 bases; bases outside gene matches: 9. The CDR3 consists of 14 residues. The PCR ran on 60 Vbeta and 13 Jbeta primers. TCRdb's table, derived via immunoSEQ multiplex PCR, lists solely in-frame clones and lacks some. The sample shows over 95,000 clones, 76% of them seen only once. The sequencing sample was made of PBMCs. This TCR was recovered from a woman aged 40 to 50 in good health and CMV-seropositive. The chain employs TRBV13 and TRBJ1-2, with 8 nucleotides matching TRBD1. CDR3 bases: TGTGCCAGCAGCCATTATCAGGGGGCAAGTGGCTACACCTTC. Protein product: CASSHYQGASGYTF.